The rows below give T cell receptor beta chains drawn from one sample of a study of post-analysis software for immune sequencing data. TCRdb re-called the PCR reads with MiXCR, one entry per CDR3 protein. This table holds around 770,000 distinct CDR3 sequences, about 43% found once. The material sequenced was blood. These receptor sequences come from a girl aged 10 to 17 with multiple sclerosis. Each CDR3 is given with its conserved first and last residue. Each record gives: D gene, clone size, J gene, V gene, CDR3 DNA, CDR3 protein. D genes are given only for firm matches. Size tells how often a clone was seen (once, few, many) or the class of an expanded clone, and some rows leave it out.

TRBD1,few,TRBJ1-4,TRBV20-1,TGCAGTGCTGATAGACAGGGCCCAACTAATGAAAAACTGTTTTTT,CSADRQGPTNEKLFF
-,few,TRBJ1-2,TRBV29-1,TGCAGCGTTGAAGCCACGGATGGCTACACCTTC,CSVEATDGYTF
TRBD2,few,TRBJ2-1,TRBV30,TGTGCCTGGAGTAACCCGGGACTAGATAAAAATGAGCAGTTCTTC,CAWSNPGLDKNEQFF
-,-,TRBJ1-4,TRBV7-9,TGTGCCAGCAGCGGGCTCCGGGACATCTTCCCGGGCGGTGAAAAACTGTTTTTT,CASSGLRDIFPGGEKLFF
-,-,TRBJ1-2,TRBV9,TGTGCCAGCAGCGTTGGTCAGACGGGCTATGGCTACACCTTC,CASSVGQTGYGYTF
TRBD2,many,TRBJ2-7,TRBV5-1,TGCGCCAGCAGCTTGGATGCGGGAGATCCCTACGAGCAGTACTTC,CASSLDAGDPYEQYF
-,-,TRBJ2-7,TRBV28,TGTGCCAGCCTAGGAGGGGACGGCTACGAGCAGTACTTC,CASLGGDGYEQYF
TRBD2,few,TRBJ2-1,TRBV7-9,TGTGCCAGCAGCTTAAGCCCCGCGGGAGCATACAATGAGCAGTTCTTC,CASSLSPAGAYNEQFF
-,once,TRBJ2-3,TRBV7-9,TGTGCCGGCGCTGGGACCTCAACCGATACGCAGTATTTT,CAGAGTSTDTQYF
-,-,TRBJ2-7,TRBV7-2,TGTGCCAGCAGCGGACGCAGGGGCTCCTACGAGCAGTACTTC,CASSGRRGSYEQYF
TRBD2,few,TRBJ2-7,TRBV20-1,TGCAGTGCAAGGACTAGCACTTACGAGCAGTACTTC,CSARTSTYEQYF
-,-,TRBJ1-2,TRBV20-1,TGCAGTGCTAGAGCTGGCACTGGGACCGAGGGATACCCTGGCTATGGCTACACCTTC,CSARAGTGTEGYPGYGYTF
TRBD2,-,TRBJ2-4,TRBV3-1,TGTGCCAGCAGCCGTAGCGGGGTAGCCAAAAACATTCAGTACTTC,CASSRSGVAKNIQYF
TRBD2,few,TRBJ2-3,TRBV5-1,TGCGCCAGCAGCCGCTCGACTAGCGGGTCAGCAGATACGCAGTATTTT,CASSRSTSGSADTQYF
-,-,TRBJ2-1,TRBV6-1,TGTGCCAGCAGGCAGTCGGCGGCAGATTACGATGAGCAGTTCTTC,CASRQSAADYDEQFF
TRBD2,-,TRBJ2-7,TRBV29-1,TGCAGCGTGGGACTAAAAGACTCCTACGAGCAGTACTTC,CSVGLKDSYEQYF
-,few,TRBJ1-2,TRBV4-1,TGCGCCAGCAGCCAAGATCTGGTCGCCCCGGTGGACTATGGCTACACCTTC,CASSQDLVAPVDYGYTF
TRBD2,-,TRBJ2-1,TRBV2,TGTGCCAGCAGTGGGACTAGCGGTCTCAATGAGCAGTTCTTC,CASSGTSGLNEQFF
-,-,TRBJ2-7,TRBV12-3/TRBV12-4,TGTGCCAGCAGGGCAGGGAACGAGCAGTACTTC,CASRAGNEQYF
-,-,TRBJ2-5,TRBV9,TGTGCCAGCAGCGTAGACGGGGGGCGCCTAAAGACCCAGTACTTC,CASSVDGGRLKTQYF
-,-,TRBJ1-1,TRBV3-1,TGTGCCAGCAGCTACAATGTTAATGGCCCAGAAGCTTTCTTT,CASSYNVNGPEAFF
TRBD2,-,TRBJ2-5,TRBV6-5,TGTGCCAGCAGTTCCCCTCCGACTAGCGGGAGAGCCCCCTCCGGGGAGACCCAGTACTTC,CASSSPPTSGRAPSGETQYF
-,few,TRBJ2-7,TRBV7-9,TGTGCCAGCAGCTTAGGTCGGTATGAAATGCCGTACTTC,CASSLGRYEMPYF
TRBD1,-,TRBJ2-7,TRBV28,TGTGCCAGCAGTTTATCCGGGACAGGGATACGGGTATGGGTCTACGAGCAGTACTTC,CASSLSGTGIRVWVYEQYF
-,few,TRBJ2-7,TRBV10-3,TGTGCCATCAGTGAGTCAGCCGGGTCCTACGAGCAGTACTTC,CAISESAGSYEQYF
-,-,TRBJ2-1,TRBV11-3,TGTGCCAGCAGCCCCGCTATAGGGGTCGGTCGTGAGCAGTTCTTC,CASSPAIGVGREQFF
TRBD2,few,TRBJ2-1,TRBV10-3,TGTGCCATCAGTGAGTCGGGGACTAACATCTACAATGAGCAGTTCTTC,CAISESGTNIYNEQFF
-,-,TRBJ2-5,TRBV7-2,TGTGCCAACAGCCTTGGGTTGGGGATCCGAGAGACCCAGTACTTC,CANSLGLGIRETQYF
-,-,TRBJ2-6,TRBV28,TGTGCCAGCACTCTCTCGTGGGGTTCTGGGGCCAACGTCCTGACTTTC,CASTLSWGSGANVLTF
-,-,TRBJ2-1,TRBV27,TGTGCCAGCAGGCGCCCGGAGGGTGATGAGCAGTTCTTC,CASRRPEGDEQFF
TRBD1,-,TRBJ2-4,TRBV9,TGTGCCAGCAGCGTAGGGACAGGGGCAAACATTCAGTACTTC,CASSVGTGANIQYF
-,-,TRBJ2-1,TRBV7-2,TGTGCCAGCAGCGCATACTCCGTCTTTGCGGACCACAATGAGCAGTTCTTC,CASSAYSVFADHNEQFF
-,-,TRBJ2-7,TRBV20-1,TGCAGTGCTAGAGGGGGTCAACCTTCCTACGAGCAGTACTTC,CSARGGQPSYEQYF
TRBD1,-,TRBJ2-5,TRBV7-9,TGTGCCAGCAGCGGAGCCCGGGACAGGGTCAGTGAGCAGTACTTC,CASSGARDRVSEQYF
TRBD2,-,TRBJ2-4,TRBV12-3/TRBV12-4,TGTGCCAGCAGTTCCCGGGGGGGCGCGAACATTCAGTACTTC,CASSSRGGANIQYF
TRBD2,many,TRBJ2-1,TRBV6-5,TGTGCCAGCAGTTCCCCAGCGGGACCCTCCTACAATGAGCAGTTCTTC,CASSSPAGPSYNEQFF
TRBD2,few,TRBJ2-1,TRBV20-1,TGCAGTGCTAGAGATCCCTGGGGGGGGGTGAGCAATGAGCAGTTCTTC,CSARDPWGGVSNEQFF
-,-,TRBJ2-5,TRBV18,TGTGCCAGCTCACCAGACGCAGGGTATGAGACCCAGTACTTC,CASSPDAGYETQYF
-,once,TRBJ2-7,TRBV19,TGTGCCAGTAGTCTGAGACTAACCCACTGCGAGCAGTACTTC,CASSLRLTHCEQYF
-,-,TRBJ1-5,TRBV10-2,TGCGCCAGCGTTGGGGACCGAGATCAGCCCCAGCATTTT,CASVGDRDQPQHF
-,few,TRBJ2-1,TRBV28,TGTGCCAGCAGTACCGGCAGGGATGAGTTCTTC,CASSTGRDEFF
-,few,TRBJ1-2,TRBV2,TGTGCCAGCAGTGGGCAGTACTATGGCTACACCTTC,CASSGQYYGYTF
TRBD2,-,TRBJ2-1,TRBV5-1,TGCGCCAGCAGCTTGGTGGGTAGCGGGAGATGGAATGAGCAGTTCTTC,CASSLVGSGRWNEQFF
TRBD1,few,TRBJ2-5,TRBV9,TGTGCCAGCAGCGTCCAGGGGGAAGAGACCCAGTACTTC,CASSVQGEETQYF
TRBD1,-,TRBJ2-5,TRBV29-1,TGCAGCGTGACCAAAACAGGGGCCGGGATGGAGACCCAGTACTTC,CSVTKTGAGMETQYF
TRBD1,-,TRBJ2-1,TRBV29-1,TGCAGCATTGAATCACAGGGGGCCCGCAATGAGCAGTTCTTC,CSIESQGARNEQFF
-,-,TRBJ2-5,TRBV7-2,TGTGCCAGCAGCCCCGGAGGTTTTAGCATCGCGGAGGCCCAGTACTTC,CASSPGGFSIAEAQYF
-,few,TRBJ2-5,TRBV12-3/TRBV12-4,TGTGCCAGCAGTGGCAGTTCCGGGGAGACCCAGTACTTC,CASSGSSGETQYF